This T cell receptor (beta chain) was recovered during a study of blood T cell repertoires in COVID-19. Study context: The United States, Italy and Spain provided the acute and convalescent COVID-19 samples. PBMCs, B-cell-depleted T cells, or T cells were the source of the cDNA or gDNA that made up the material.

The CDR3 consists of 12 residues. In germline, CDR1 is SEHNR, CDR2 FQNEAQ (reference sequence). The V and J ends lost 2 bases and 6 bases respectively, with 5 bases between them. Methods used by the authors: It was from reference gene primer amplification that nucleated cell counts were estimated. Libraries were prepared by immunoSEQ multiplex PCR; TCRdb keeps only in-frame clonotypes and omits some of them. V and J calls and clone size are copied from that table; D and trimming were computed from the DNA. The table lists 200,000 to 250,000 clones, roughly 84% of them singletons, with 13% in the top ten. This clone appeared a single time. The same CDR3 can be traced to other DNA sequences in this sample.

Sequencing used peripheral blood. The sequence was collected from a human donor in a cohort sampled during active COVID-19. V and J are TRBV7-9 and TRBJ2-1; D unclear. Here the CDR3 DNA reads TGTGCCAGCAGCTTACGGAGCAATGAGCAGTTCTTC. Translating gives CASSLRSNEQFF. The full variable domain, with the rest looked up from reference TRBV7-9 and TRBJ2-1, is DTGVSQNPRHKITKRGQNVTFRCDPISEHNRLYWYRQTLGQGPEFLTYFQNEAQLEKSRLLSDRFSAERPKGSFSTLEIQRTEQGDSAMYLCASSLRSNEQFFGPGTRLTVL.